This T cell receptor beta chain was retrieved from a study of blood T cell repertoires in COVID-19. About the research overall: PBMCs, B-cell-depleted T cells, or T cells were the source of the cDNA or gDNA that made up the material.

Sequencing used immunoSEQ multiplex PCR; TCRdb keeps in-frame clones, though not all of them. The sample has approximately 300,000 clones, nearly 90% seen once. The CDR3 runs 15 residues. The germline gives CDR1 SGDLS, CDR2 YYNGEE. Trimming shortened V by 4 bases and J by 0 bases, and 11 bases separated the two germline ends. The chain is built from TRBV9 and TRBJ2-1; maybe TRBD1 (5 bases). The receptor was isolated from a woman in her 30s who had recovered from COVID-19. The specimen was PBMCs or T cells enriched from blood (not recorded which). The CDR3 loop reads CASSTRQSSYNEQFF. The CDR3 nucleotides read TGTGCCAGCAGCACGCGACAGAGCTCCTACAATGAGCAGTTCTTC.